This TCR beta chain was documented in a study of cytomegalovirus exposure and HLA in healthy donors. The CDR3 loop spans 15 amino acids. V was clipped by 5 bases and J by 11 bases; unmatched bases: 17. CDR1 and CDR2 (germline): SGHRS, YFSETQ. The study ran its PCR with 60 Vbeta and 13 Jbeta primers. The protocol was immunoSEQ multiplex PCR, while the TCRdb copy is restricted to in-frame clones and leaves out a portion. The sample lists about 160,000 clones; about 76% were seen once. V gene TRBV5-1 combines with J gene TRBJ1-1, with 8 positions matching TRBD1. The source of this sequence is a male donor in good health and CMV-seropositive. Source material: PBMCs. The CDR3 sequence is CASSPSGQGVKTAFF. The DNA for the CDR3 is TGCGCCAGCAGTCCTTCCGGACAGGGAGTGAAGACGGCTTTCTTT.